This T cell receptor (beta chain) stems from a study of blood T cell repertoires in COVID-19. In the original processing: Estimation of nucleated cell counts relied on the amplification of reference gene primers. Method: immunoSEQ multiplex PCR; TCRdb's copy keeps in-frame clones and lacks some. Clone size and the V and J calls come from that table; the DNA yielded D and trimming. The repertoire includes around 230,000 clones, 86% of them detected once, and less than 4.5% sits in the top ten. CDR1 GTSNPN and CDR2 SVGIG come from the germline V gene (reference sequence). The CDR3 runs to 13 residues. V was pared by 2 bases and J by 3 bases, with 10 bases between. Ages ranged from roughly 18 to 95 years, with residence in 24 US areas. A few counts support this clone.

The sample comprised PBMCs or T cells enriched from blood (not recorded which). The origin of this receptor is a woman between 40 and 50 years old with acute COVID-19. V usage is TRBV30 and J usage is TRBJ1-2; the D gene is possibly TRBD1 (6 bases). The CDR3 is CAWSSRGDYGYTF. CDR3 bases: TGTGCCTGGAGTTCCAGGGGAGACTATGGCTACACCTTC.